The clone carrying this TCR beta chain was observed a handful of times. The use of a sample-barcoded 5' primer and a J-beta primer mix characterized a second PCR of roughly 6 to 11 cycles. From the 5' RACE reads, TCRdb called clonotypes with MiXCR, one entry per CDR3 protein. The table lists more than 700,000 distinct CDR3 sequences, roughly 50% of them singletons, with roughly 40% in the top ten. This specimen comes from a study of blood T cells in healthy people across ages. The germline CDR1 and CDR2 sequences are SGHTA and FQGNSA. Between the trimmed V and J ends, which lost 5 bases and 0 bases, there was a span of 13 bases. This CDR3 has 15 amino acids.

This rearrangement joins TRBV7-2 to TRBJ1-2, with D tentatively TRBD1 (6 bases). This receptor was taken from a man older than 75 in good health. The sample consisted of blood. This CDR3 reads CASSPAAGANYGYTF. CDR3 DNA: TGTGCCAGCAGCCCTGCGGCAGGGGCTAACTATGGCTACACCTTC.